These 29 T cell receptor beta chains share one sample of origin, sequenced in a study of blood T cell repertoires in COVID-19. Profiled with immunoSEQ multiplex PCR; TCRdb holds only in-frame clones, not every one. This sample has around 200,000 clones, with about 87% found just once. Sequencing input: peripheral blood. These receptors originate from a man younger than 30 with active or convalescent COVID-19.

This chain joins TRBV5-6 and TRBJ1-5, with D possibly being TRBD1 (5 bases). V was cut by 3 bases and J by 5 bases, with 15 bases left in between. CDR1 SGHDT and CDR2 YYEEEE come from the germline V gene. The CDR3 runs 15 residues. CDR3 sequence reads: CASSYRGGSHQPQHF. CDR3 nucleotides: TGTGCCAGCAGCTACCGGGGGGGGTCACATCAGCCCCAGCATTTT. Filled out from reference TRBV5-6 and TRBJ1-5, the complete variable domain reads DAGVTQSPTHLIKTRGQQVTLRCSPKSGHDTVSWYQQALGQGPQFIFQYYEEEERQRGNFPDRFSGHQFPNYSSELNVNALLLGDSALYLCASSYRGGSHQPQHFGDGTRLSIL.

The J gene is TRBJ2-2, the V gene TRBV18, with 8 bases aligning to TRBD2. The CDR3 totals 15 residues. V dropped 2 bases and J dropped 3; count of bases not matched to a gene: 2. Germline V lookup: CDR1 KGHSH, CDR2 LQKENI. The CDR3 loop is CASSPTSGYTGELFF. The CDR3 nucleotides are TGTGCCAGCTCACCAACTAGCGGCTACACCGGGGAGCTGTTTTTT.

This clone has a handful of counts. The chain has TRBV5-1 and TRBJ1-1; D is ambiguous. CDR1 and CDR2 (germline): SGHRS, YFSETQ. The V gene lost 0 bases and the J gene lost 3 bases, with 6 bases spanning the gap. The CDR3 covers 13 residues. CDR3 nucleotides: TGCGCCAGCAGCTTGGCCCCGGACACTGAAGCTTTCTTT. As protein: CASSLAPDTEAFF.

The J gene is TRBJ1-2, the V gene TRBV4-1; D is ambiguous. Germline-derived CDR1 and CDR2 are MGHRA and YSYEKL. V was pared by 1 base and J by 6 bases, with 15 bases between. This CDR3 spans 15 amino acids. CDR3 bases: TGCGCCAGCAGCCAAGCGGCAGGTCTATCTAATGGCTACACCTTC. Translation: CASSQAAGLSNGYTF.

The rearrangement joins TRBV3-1 (or the pseudogene TRBV3-2) to TRBJ1-2; 12 nucleotides match TRBD1. The germline V gene has CDR1 LGHDT and CDR2 YNNKEL (reference sequence). V lost 0 bases and J lost 3; bases outside the gene matches: 5. The CDR3 totals 17 residues. The CDR3 loop reads CASSQDSGQGAYYGYTF. The CDR3 coding sequence is TGTGCCAGCAGCCAAGACTCGGGACAGGGGGCCTACTATGGCTACACCTTC.

The rearrangement uses TRBV6-5 and TRBJ1-1; perhaps TRBD1 as D (6 bases). The V gene lost 5 bases and the J gene lost 1 base, with 8 bases spanning the gap. CDR3 length equals 13 residues. The germline V gene has CDR1 MNHEY and CDR2 SVGAGI. CDR3 sequence (DNA): TGTGCCAGCAGTCAACAGGGGAACACTGAAGCTTTCTTT. Protein product: CASSQQGNTEAFF.

The chain combines TRBV6-1 with TRBJ1-3; D possibly corresponds to TRBD1 (6 bases). Germline CDR1 and CDR2: MNHNS and SASEGT. CDR3 length: 16 residues. Trimming stripped 4 bases from V and 4 bases from J, with 17 bases between. The CDR3 nucleotides read TGTGCCAGCAGTGCGAGACAGGCGTCTCTGGGAAACACCATATATTTT. Its protein is CASSARQASLGNTIYF.

The chain carries TRBV5-1 and TRBJ1-6, with D unresolved. V lost 0 bases and J 0 bases, leaving 7 bases between the germline ends. The CDR3 extends over 16 amino acids. From germline, CDR1 is SGHRS and CDR2 YFSETQ. CDR3 amino acids: CASSLVGSSYNSPLHF. CDR3 bases: TGCGCCAGCAGCTTGGTGGGCAGCTCCTATAATTCACCCCTCCACTTT.

The gene calls are TRBV5-4 and TRBJ2-5; TRBD2 might be the D (5 bases). The germline V and J ends were trimmed by 0 bases and 1 base, with 7 bases remaining between them. Germline values: CDR1 SGHNT, CDR2 YYREEE (reference sequence). The CDR3 has 14 residues. Here the CDR3 DNA reads TGTGCCAGCAGCTTGGTACGGGGCCAAGAGACCCAGTACTTC. It yields the protein CASSLVRGQETQYF.

The chain combines TRBV25-1 with TRBJ1-1; possibly TRBD1 for D (6 bases). This CDR3 contains 13 residues. V lost 5 bases, J lost 5 bases, and 12 bases lay in between. CDR1 and CDR2 (germline): MGHDK, SYGVNS. In DNA, the CDR3 is TGTGCCAGCAGTCGACAGGCAGGGACTGAAGCTTTCTTT. Translation: CASSRQAGTEAFF.

The rearrangement links TRBV10-1 to TRBJ2-1, with D possibly matching TRBD2 (5 bases). Germline CDR1 WNHNN, CDR2 SYGVQD (reference sequence). The CDR3 extends over 13 amino acids. V was cut by 2 bases and J by 7 bases, with 9 bases left in between. The DNA for the CDR3 is TGCGCCAGCAGTGAGGTGGGCGGGAATGAGCAGTTCTTC. It is translated as CASSEVGGNEQFF.

This rearrangement joins TRBV7-8 to TRBJ2-2; D gene unclear. V shed 5 bases and J shed 4 bases, with 8 bases lying between them. The CDR3 is 13 residues long. The V gene's germline CDR1 is SGHVS and CDR2 FQNEAQ. For the CDR3, the DNA is TGTGCCAGCAGCGTAGTCTCCACCGGGGAGCTGTTTTTT. Protein sequence: CASSVVSTGELFF. Combining the CDR3 with reference TRBV7-8 and TRBJ2-2 gives the whole variable domain GAGVSQSPRYKVAKRGQDVALRCDPISGHVSLFWYQQALGQGPEFLTYFQNEAQLDKSGLPSDRFFAERPEGSVSTLKIQRTQQEDSAVYLCASSVVSTGELFFGEGSRLTVL.

This chain connects TRBV5-1 to TRBJ1-5; D remains unclear. Trimming cost V 0 bases and J 5 bases, with 9 bases left between them. Germline V gene sequence: CDR1 SGHRS, CDR2 YFSETQ. The CDR3 extends over 14 amino acids. In DNA form, the CDR3 reads TGCGCCAGCAGCTTGGACAGTTCGGATCAGCCCCAGCATTTT. Translating gives CASSLDSSDQPQHF.

This chain connects TRBV10-3 to TRBJ2-7; D gene uncertain. Per the germline V gene, CDR1 is ENHRY and CDR2 is SYGVKD. The CDR3 totals 15 residues. The V end lost 0 bases, the J end lost 5 bases, and 14 bases lay between the germline ends. The CDR3 coding sequence is TGTGCCATCAGTGAGTCAGTCGGAACCCGGGACGAGCAGTACGTC. Amino acids: CAISESVGTRDEQYV.

This rearrangement joins TRBV18 to TRBJ2-7; TRBD1 agrees at 10 bases. There are 17 residues in the CDR3. Germline CDR1 is KGHSH and CDR2 is LQKENI. The V gene end was trimmed by 3 bases and the J gene end by 3 bases; junction bases not matched to a gene: 11. CDR3 loop: CASSPHVGTGAVYEQYF. CDR3 bases: TGTGCCAGCTCACCGCACGTCGGGACAGGGGCCGTCTACGAGCAGTACTTC. The entire variable domain, with the rest obtained from reference TRBV18 and TRBJ2-7, is as follows: NAGVMQNPRHLVRRRGQEARLRCSPMKGHSHVYWYRQLPEEGLKFMVYLQKENIIDESGMPKERFSAEFPKEGPSILRIQQVVRGDSAAYFCASSPHVGTGAVYEQYFGPGTRLTVT.

This CDR3 reads CASSPTGNQPQHF. The CDR3 nucleotides read TGTGCCAGCAGTCCAACAGGGAACCAGCCCCAGCATTTT. The chain carries TRBV12-3 or TRBV12-4 and TRBJ1-5, with a weak D call TRBD1 (6 bases). The CDR3 is made up of 13 amino acids. Trimming cost V 5 bases and J 7 bases, with 12 bases left between them.

The V gene is TRBV3-1 (or the pseudogene TRBV3-2), the J gene TRBJ2-1; possibly TRBD2 for D (5 bases). Germline V lookup: CDR1 LGHDT, CDR2 YNNKEL (reference sequence). The CDR3 extends over 15 amino acids. V shed 0 bases and J shed 9 bases, with 15 bases lying between them. As DNA, the CDR3 is TGTGCCAGCAGCCAAGAGTTAACCCTAGGAGGTGAGCAGTTCTTC. Protein: CASSQELTLGGEQFF.

J is TRBJ2-7 and V is TRBV5-1; D may be TRBD1 (6 bases). This CDR3 contains 16 residues. V gave up 3 bases and J gave up 0 bases, with 16 bases separating them. From germline, CDR1 is SGHRS and CDR2 YFSETQ. Here the CDR3 DNA reads TGCGCCAGCAGCTGGACTTCCGGACAGATCTCCTACGAGCAGTACTTC. Protein sequence: CASSWTSGQISYEQYF. Filled out from reference TRBV5-1 and TRBJ2-7, the complete variable domain reads KAGVTQTPRYLIKTRGQQVTLSCSPISGHRSVSWYQQTPGQGLQFLFEYFSETQRNKGNFPGRFSGRQFSNSRSEMNVSTLELGDSALYLCASSWTSGQISYEQYFGPGTRLTVT.

The chain links TRBV28 to TRBJ1-1, with 12 bases fitting TRBD1. Germline V gene data show CDR1 as MDHEN and CDR2 as SYDVKM. The J segment lost 9 bases and the V segment lost 5 bases, leaving 7 bases of the junction unmatched. The CDR3 consists of 14 residues. DNA of the CDR3: TGTGCCAGCAGTGACGGGACAGGGGGCCGGAAAGCTTTCTTT. Protein sequence: CASSDGTGGRKAFF.

The chain links TRBV12-3 or TRBV12-4 to TRBJ2-1; D remains unclear. V lost 8 bases and J 5 bases, leaving 13 bases between the germline ends. CDR3 length: 13 residues. Written as DNA, the CDR3 is TGTGCCAGCTCCCTCCTAGAAAACAATGAGCAGTTCTTC. Its protein product is CASSLLENNEQFF.

V is TRBV11-2 and J is TRBJ2-3, with 10 bases identical to TRBD2. Germline-derived CDR1 and CDR2 are SGHAT and FQNNGV. The CDR3 sequence is 18 residues long. The ends lost 6 bases at V and 3 bases at J; junction bases unmatched: 15. Written as DNA, the CDR3 is TGTGCCAGCAGGGCCGTAGGTAAACTAGCGGGATCTACAGATACGCAGTATTTT. It is translated as CASRAVGKLAGSTDTQYF.

This clone came up once. The gene calls are TRBV21-1 and TRBJ2-7; no DNA check was done on the table's D call, TRBD1. TRBV21-1 is a pseudogene. The CDR3 runs to 16 residues. The CDR3 DNA follows: TGTGCCAGCAGCAAAGATCAGAACAGTTCCCCTTACGAGCAGTACTTC. Protein product: CASSKDQNSSPYEQYF.

The chain links TRBV7-9 to TRBJ2-3; D may be TRBD2 (6 bases). Deletions cut 1 base from V and 0 bases from J, with 14 bases between. From germline, CDR1 is SEHNR and CDR2 FQNEAQ (reference sequence). The CDR3 spans 17 residues. The CDR3: CASSLVLSGVSTDTQYF. The CDR3, as DNA: TGTGCCAGCAGCTTAGTTCTTAGCGGAGTTAGCACAGATACGCAGTATTTT.

In its sample, this clone was seen once. The chain uses TRBV7-6 and TRBJ2-7; 8 bases fit TRBD2. CDR3 length: 15 amino acids. Germline V lookup: CDR1 SGHVS, CDR2 FNYEAQ. The V gene end was trimmed by 5 bases and the J gene end by 3 bases; junction bases not matched to a gene: 9. The CDR3 reads CASSRAGDLGYEQYF. The CDR3 bases are TGTGCCAGCAGCCGAGCGGGAGATCTGGGCTACGAGCAGTACTTC.

This CDR3 reads CSVGGPSYNEQFF. In DNA form, the CDR3 reads TGCAGCGTTGGCGGCCCCTCCTACAATGAGCAGTTCTTC. This sequence joins TRBV29-1 and TRBJ2-1; D not certain. Trimming cost V 4 bases and J 0 bases, with 7 bases left between them. CDR3 length equals 13 residues. Germline V lookup: CDR1 SQVTM, CDR2 ANQGSEA.

This clone has only a few counts. V is TRBV5-4 and J is TRBJ1-1; D gene unclear. Germline V gene lookup returns CDR1 SGHNT and CDR2 YYREEE (reference sequence). With 4 bases removed from V and 1 base from J, the gap between germline ends came to 11 bases. The CDR3 is made up of 14 amino acids. The CDR3 DNA reads as TGTGCCAGCAGCCACCCCACAGAGAACACTGAAGCTTTCTTT. It encodes CASSHPTENTEAFF.

The V gene is TRBV4-2, the J gene TRBJ1-3; D unclear. Per germline, CDR1 LGHNA and CDR2 YNFKEQ. The V gene lost 4 bases and the J gene lost 2 bases, with 9 bases spanning the gap. This CDR3 has 14 amino acids. The CDR3 sequence: CASSLSGTGNTIYF. The CDR3 DNA reads as TGTGCCAGCAGCCTATCGGGGACTGGAAACACCATATATTTT.

This clone was counted only a few times. The chain couples TRBV27 to TRBJ2-7; 9 bases fit TRBD1. The CDR3 has 17 residues. Germline-derived CDR1 and CDR2 are MNHEY and SMNVEV (reference sequence). V trimming: 4 bases; J trimming: 0 bases; junction bases outside the gene matches: 10. CDR3 amino acids: CASSWGTGGWDSYEQYV. The CDR3 DNA sequence: TGTGCCAGCAGTTGGGGAACAGGGGGCTGGGACTCCTACGAGCAGTACGTC.

The chain joins TRBV10-3 to TRBJ2-7; 14 bases fit TRBD2. J was trimmed by 3 bases and V by 2 bases; bases with no gene match: 3. The germline V gene encodes CDR1 ENHRY and CDR2 SYGVKD. The CDR3 sequence is 16 residues long. The CDR3 coding sequence is TGTGCCATCAGTGAGCCCGGACTAGCGGGAGGCTACGAGCAGTACTTC. This codes for CAISEPGLAGGYEQYF.